These 11 T cell receptor beta chains were all obtained from the same sample, sequenced in a study of CD8 T cells in ankylosing spondylitis (dated by TCRdb to 2017 to 2019). The library was generated by 5' RACE. Sequencing took place on an Illumina HiSeq 2500. The public reads were reprocessed in TCRdb via fastp at Q25 and MiXCR, keeping in-frame beta chains. CDR3 protein sequences are deduplicated, and each keeps its most common genes and DNA. The sample includes some 130,000 distinct CDR3 sequences, with about 7.3% observed a single time. Around 11% of the sample lies in the top ten. The sample consisted of blood, either unsorted or a sorted T cell fraction (not recorded which). The origin of the receptors is a female donor with ankylosing spondylitis or in good health (not recorded which).

Many counts were recorded for this clonotype. CDR3 DNA sequence: TGTGCCAGCAGCTTCTCCAACGGTCCCCGGGCGGAGACCCAGTACTTC. This sequence encodes CASSFSNGPRAETQYF. V gene TRBV7-6 combines with J gene TRBJ2-5, with D hard to call. Germline V lookup: CDR1 SGHVS, CDR2 FNYEAQ. The CDR3 totals 16 residues. V was pared by 3 bases and J by 5 bases, with 19 bases between. The whole variable domain, remainder taken from reference TRBV7-6 and TRBJ2-5, is GAGVSQSPRYKVTKRGQDVALRCDPISGHVSLYWYRQALGQGPEFLTYFNYEAQQDKSGLPNDRFSAERPEGSISTLTIQRTEQRDSAMYRCASSFSNGPRAETQYFGPGTRLLVL.

This clonotype was counted ten times or more. This chain connects TRBV4-1 to TRBJ2-6; perhaps TRBD2 as D (5 bases). CDR1 MGHRA and CDR2 YSYEKL come from the germline V gene. V was clipped by 1 base and J by 0 bases, with 7 bases between them. This CDR3 has 16 residues. The CDR3, as DNA: TGCGCCAGCAGCCAAGCGGGGTCCTCTGGGGCCAACGTCCTGACTTTC. Encoded protein: CASSQAGSSGANVLTF.

This clonotype was counted ten times or more. This chain joins TRBV12-3 or TRBV12-4 and TRBJ2-7, with 10 nucleotides matching TRBD1. The CDR3 is 16 residues long. Trimming removed 5 bases from V and 0 bases from J; junction bases left unmatched: 7. The CDR3 is CASSPGQGGSSYEQYF. CDR3 sequence (DNA): TGTGCCAGCAGTCCCGGACAGGGGGGCAGCTCCTACGAGCAGTACTTC.

This clonotype was seen at least ten times. The chain couples TRBV5-6 to TRBJ2-1; no clear D gene. This CDR3 region has 17 residues. The germline V and J ends were trimmed by 4 bases and 0 bases, with 17 bases remaining between them. Germline CDR1 is SGHDT and CDR2 is YYEEEE. The CDR3 nucleotides are TGTGCCAGCAGCAGCCTACATGGGCACAGCTCCTACAATGAGCAGTTCTTC. It codes for CASSSLHGHSSYNEQFF.

This clonotype was seen ten or more times. V is TRBV6-1 and J is TRBJ1-5; D not resolved. Trimming removed 7 bases from V and 3 bases from J, with 13 bases in between. The CDR3 consists of 14 residues. Germline V gives CDR1 MNHNS, CDR2 SASEGT. CDR3 nucleotide sequence: TGTGCCAGCAACAAAGGACGGGACAATCAGCCCCAGCATTTT. Translation gives CASNKGRDNQPQHF.

The rearrangement joins TRBV7-9 to TRBJ1-2, with D maybe TRBD1 (5 bases). The CDR3 is 17 amino acids. Trimming stripped 0 bases from V and 5 bases from J, with 19 bases between. Germline CDR1 reads SEHNR; CDR2 reads FQNEAQ (reference sequence). The CDR3 DNA follows: TGTGCCAGCAGCTTAGCGAGGGGCCAGGCTTGGAAGTATGGCTACACCTTC. It encodes CASSLARGQAWKYGYTF.

This clonotype was seen only a few times. The junction departs from the called germline gene at one end, perhaps through a read error. The chain carries TRBV12-3 or TRBV12-4 and TRBJ2-1; 13 nucleotides match TRBD2. CDR3 length equals 18 residues. CDR3 sequence reads: CTSSSETSGGQSYNEQFF. The DNA of the CDR3 is TGTACCAGCAGTTCGGAGACTAGCGGGGGGCAATCCTACAATGAGCAGTTCTTC.

This clonotype has only a few counts. The J gene is TRBJ1-1, the V gene TRBV7-9; 9 bases align to TRBD1. Germline loops: CDR1 SEHNR, CDR2 FQNEAQ (reference sequence). With 5 bases clipped from V and 4 bases from J, the junction kept 8 bases outside the gene matches. The CDR3 loop spans 15 amino acids. The CDR3 is CASSPDRGWGTEAFF. Written as DNA, the CDR3 is TGTGCCAGCAGCCCGGACAGGGGTTGGGGCACTGAAGCTTTCTTT. The full variable domain, completed using reference TRBV7-9 and TRBJ1-1, is DTGVSQNPRHKITKRGQNVTFRCDPISEHNRLYWYRQTLGQGPEFLTYFQNEAQLEKSRLLSDRFSAERPKGSFSTLEIQRTEQGDSAMYLCASSPDRGWGTEAFFGQGTRLTVV.

This clonotype was seen at least ten times. The rearrangement joins TRBV5-1 to TRBJ2-3, with D maybe TRBD1 (5 bases). Trimming stripped 0 bases from V and 5 bases from J, with 13 bases between. The CDR3 extends over 15 amino acids. Germline CDR1 is SGHRS and CDR2 is YFSETQ. Here the CDR3 reads CASSLGQPGIDTQYF. The CDR3 DNA follows: TGCGCCAGCAGCTTGGGACAGCCAGGTATAGATACGCAGTATTTT.

In its sample, this clonotype was seen many times. The chain carries TRBV7-6 and TRBJ2-3, with TRBD2 matching over 9 bases. CDR1 is SGHVS, CDR2 FNYEAQ, per germline. The CDR3 contains 17 residues. V trimming: 1 base; J trimming: 1 base; junction bases outside the gene matches: 6. The CDR3, as DNA: TGTGCCAGCAGCTTAGATACAGCGGGGGGTCGCACAGATACGCAGTATTTT. It codes for CASSLDTAGGRTDTQYF.

This clonotype was observed many times. V and J are TRBV5-1 and TRBJ1-2; a weak D match, TRBD1 (6 bases). The ends were cut back, 3 bases at V and 8 bases at J, with 17 bases in the middle. This CDR3 comprises 14 residues. Germline CDR1 reads SGHRS; CDR2 reads YFSETQ. The CDR3 protein is CASSSDSMRDGYTF. DNA of the CDR3: TGCGCCAGCAGCTCGGACAGTATGAGGGACGGCTACACCTTC.